This T cell receptor beta chain was sequenced in a study of blood T cell repertoires in COVID-19. Study at large: Acute and convalescent COVID-19 specimens originated in the United States, Italy and Spain. T cells, B-cell-depleted T cells, or PBMCs provided the cDNA or gDNA that served as material.

This CDR3 has 16 residues. Germline CDR1 is SEHNR and CDR2 is FQNEAQ (reference sequence). V was clipped by 3 bases and J by 4 bases; unmatched bases: 4. In the original analysis: From reference gene primer amplification, estimates of nucleated cell counts were derived. Data came from immunoSEQ multiplex PCR; TCRdb stores just in-frame clones and leaves some out. V, J and clone size derive from that table, while D and trimming were established from the DNA sequence. The sample yields approximately 100,000 clones, 69% seen once. The origin of this receptor is an elderly man with acute or convalescent COVID-19. This chain connects TRBV7-9 to TRBJ2-2; 11 nucleotides match TRBD2. Material: peripheral blood. The CDR3 DNA reads as TGTGCCAGCAGCTTTTCTCTAGCGGGAGGCACCGGGGAGCTGTTTTTT. This sequence encodes CASSFSLAGGTGELFF.